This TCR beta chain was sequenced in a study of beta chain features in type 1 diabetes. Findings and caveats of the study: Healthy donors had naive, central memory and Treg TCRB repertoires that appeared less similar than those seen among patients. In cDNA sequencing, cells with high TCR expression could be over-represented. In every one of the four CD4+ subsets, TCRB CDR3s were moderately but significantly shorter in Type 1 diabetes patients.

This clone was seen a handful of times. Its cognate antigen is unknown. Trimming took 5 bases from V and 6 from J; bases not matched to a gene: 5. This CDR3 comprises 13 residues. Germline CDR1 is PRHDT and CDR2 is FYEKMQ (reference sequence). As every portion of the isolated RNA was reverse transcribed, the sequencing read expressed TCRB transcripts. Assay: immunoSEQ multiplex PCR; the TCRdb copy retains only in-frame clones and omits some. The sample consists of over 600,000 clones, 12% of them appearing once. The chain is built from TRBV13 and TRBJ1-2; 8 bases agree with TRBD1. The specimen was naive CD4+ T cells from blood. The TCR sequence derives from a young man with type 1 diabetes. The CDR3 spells CASSPRTGNGYTF. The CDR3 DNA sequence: TGTGCCAGCAGCCCGAGGACAGGGAATGGCTACACCTTC.